These 23 T cell receptor beta chains share one sample of origin, sequenced in a study of cytomegalovirus exposure and HLA in healthy donors. The PCR contained 60 Vbeta and 13 Jbeta primers. This table comes from immunoSEQ multiplex PCR, and its TCRdb copy is limited to in-frame clones, with some not included. This table holds more than 90,000 clones, 70% to 80% found once. The sample comprised PBMCs. These receptors originate from a man aged 45-65 years in good health and CMV-seropositive.

The chain combines TRBV30 with TRBJ1-1; D is uncertain. Trimming shortened V by 4 bases and J by 4 bases, and 7 bases separated the two germline ends. The CDR3 sequence is 11 residues long. CDR1 and CDR2 (germline): GTSNPN, SVGIG (reference sequence). The CDR3 spells CAWKRATEAFF. In nucleotides, the CDR3 is TGTGCCTGGAAACGAGCCACTGAAGCTTTCTTT.

The V and J genes are TRBV6-5 and TRBJ2-3; tentative D call: TRBD2 (5 bases). V gave up 3 bases and J gave up 6 bases, with 13 bases separating them. Germline V gene sequence: CDR1 MNHEY, CDR2 SVGAGI. The CDR3 is made up of 14 amino acids. The CDR3 is CASSYGLPKDTQYF. The CDR3 DNA is TGTGCCAGCAGTTATGGACTTCCGAAGGATACGCAGTATTTT.

The table lists this clone with a count of one. V and J are TRBV6-5 and TRBJ1-6, with D maybe TRBD1 (5 bases). Deletions cut 0 bases from V and 14 bases from J, with 20 bases between. Germline V gene lookup returns CDR1 MNHEY and CDR2 SVGAGI. The CDR3 is 16 residues long. The CDR3 is CASSYSTAQGGQALHF. Here the CDR3 DNA reads TGTGCCAGCAGTTACTCGACGGCCCAGGGTGGTCAGGCCCTCCACTTT.

This clone was seen just once. The chain's CDR3 is CASSQQPQGEGNTIYF. CDR3 nucleotides: TGCGCCAGCAGCCAGCAACCACAGGGGGAAGGAAACACCATATATTTT. The gene calls are TRBV5-1 and TRBJ1-3, with 8 bases that match TRBD1. This CDR3 is built from 16 residues. Germline CDR1 SGHRS, CDR2 YFSETQ. Losses at the gene ends were 4 bases for V and 4 bases for J; bases not matched to a gene: 10.

The chain couples TRBV4-2 to TRBJ2-7; the match to TRBD2 covers 14 bases. The V gene end was trimmed by 0 bases and the J gene end by 3 bases; junction bases not matched to a gene: 13. Germline CDR1 LGHNA, CDR2 YNFKEQ. The CDR3 spans 20 residues. The CDR3 DNA follows: TGTGCCAGCAGCCAAGAGGCTCCTTTGGGGACTAGCGGGAGAGTCTACGAGCAGTACTTC. The encoded protein is CASSQEAPLGTSGRVYEQYF.

V gene TRBV10-3 combines with J gene TRBJ2-7; 8 positions match TRBD1. V shed 2 bases and J 0 bases; nucleotides not matched to a gene: 6. Germline V gene sequence: CDR1 ENHRY, CDR2 SYGVKD. The CDR3 runs 16 residues. The CDR3 region is CAISEQVRGHSYEQYF. CDR3 nucleotide sequence: TGTGCCATCAGTGAGCAAGTCAGGGGGCACTCCTACGAGCAGTACTTC.

This chain connects TRBV7-2 to TRBJ2-7; 7 nucleotides line up with TRBD2. This CDR3 is 15 amino acids long. Per the germline V gene, CDR1 is SGHTA and CDR2 is FQGNSA. J gave up 4 bases and V 1 base, and 7 bases lay outside the gene matches. The DNA for the CDR3 is TGTGCCAGCAGCTTAGTGTTGGCGGGAGAGTACGAGCAGTACTTC. Amino acids: CASSLVLAGEYEQYF.

This clone appeared once. The chain is built from TRBV9 and TRBJ2-7, with a possible D match to TRBD2 (6 bases). The V gene lost 0 bases and the J gene lost 5 bases, with 18 bases spanning the gap. The CDR3 has 16 amino acids. Germline-derived CDR1 and CDR2 are SGDLS and YYNGEE. CDR3 bases: TGTGCCAGCAGCGTAGGGGTTAGCGGAGGCCCCCACGAGCAGTACTTC. Amino acid sequence: CASSVGVSGGPHEQYF.

This clone was observed a handful of times. The chain employs TRBV10-3 and TRBJ1-5, with 7 bases identical to TRBD1. This CDR3 spans 13 amino acids. CDR1 is ENHRY, CDR2 SYGVKD, per germline. V lost 6 bases to trimming and J lost 3 bases; unmatched junction nucleotides: 2. The CDR3 nucleotides are TGTGCCATCAGAACAGGGGACAATCAGCCCCAGCATTTT. This encodes CAIRTGDNQPQHF.

This clone was counted between two and nine times. The V call is TRBV2, the J call TRBJ1-6; 7 positions match TRBD1. This CDR3 is built from 13 residues. The V and J ends lost 5 bases and 9 bases, in that order; junction bases with no gene match: 4. Germline V lookup: CDR1 SNHLY, CDR2 FYNNEI. The CDR3 DNA is TGTGCCAGCAGTATCAGGGGGAGTTCACCCCTCCACTTT. Residues: CASSIRGSSPLHF.

The sample holds a few counts of this clone. One junction end disagrees with the germline gene, perhaps due to a read error. This chain connects TRBV7-7 to TRBJ2-1; 7 bases map to TRBD1. CDR1 and CDR2 from the germline V gene are SSHAT and FNYEAQ (reference sequence). The CDR3 runs to 13 residues. The CDR3 DNA reads TGTGCTAGCAGCTCAGACAGGGCTGGTGAGCAGTTCTTC. This translates into CASSSDRAGEQFF. The full variable domain, its missing parts supplied by reference TRBV7-7 and TRBJ2-1, is GAGVSQSPRYKVTKRGQDVTLRCDPISSHATLYWYQQALGQGPEFLTYFNYEAQPDKSGLPSDRFSAERPEGSISTLTIQRTEQRDSAMYRCASSSDRAGEQFFGPGTRLTVL.

The DNA for the CDR3 is TGTGCCAGCAGCCCATACGACTCATTCACCGGGGAGCTGTTTTTT. It encodes CASSPYDSFTGELFF. This sequence joins TRBV7-2 and TRBJ2-2; no reliable D call. Trimming pared 5 bases from V and 4 bases from J, leaving 14 bases between. Germline CDR1 is SGHTA and CDR2 is FQGNSA. The CDR3 consists of 15 residues.

The rearrangement uses TRBV29-1 and TRBJ2-5; D is possibly TRBD2 (6 bases). The better agreement between TRBJ2-7 and the DNA end casts doubt on the J call. Germline-derived CDR1 and CDR2 are SQVTM and ANQGSEA. CDR3 length equals 13 residues. CDR3 amino acids: CSAGGYSDYEQYF. For the CDR3, the DNA is TGCAGCGCTGGAGGGTACTCAGACTACGAGCAGTACTTC.

This clone was picked up a small number of times. This chain's CDR3 is CAIGTGGYEQYF. For the CDR3, the DNA is TGTGCCATCGGGACAGGAGGATACGAGCAGTACTTC. The chain couples TRBV2 to TRBJ2-7; TRBD1 agrees at 8 bases. The germline CDR1 and CDR2 sequences are SNHLY and FYNNEI. V trimming: 10 bases; J trimming: 4 bases; junction bases outside the gene matches: 6. This CDR3 is built from 12 residues.

The genes are TRBV4-2 and TRBJ2-1, with TRBD2 as a possible D gene (6 bases). This CDR3 region has 20 residues. V was trimmed by 0 bases and J by 4 bases, leaving 25 bases between them. The germline CDR1 and CDR2 sequences are LGHNA and YNFKEQ. The CDR3 sequence is CASSQDPSERALPEYNEQFF. CDR3 in DNA: TGTGCCAGCAGCCAAGATCCCTCCGAGCGGGCCCTGCCAGAATACAATGAGCAGTTCTTC.

The chain carries TRBV5-6 and TRBJ1-1; 7 nucleotides align to TRBD1. Germline-derived CDR1 and CDR2 are SGHDT and YYEEEE. J lost 4 bases, V lost 2 bases, and 8 bases had no gene match. The CDR3 has 15 amino acids. DNA for the CDR3: TGTGCCAGCAGCTTAAGGGGGCTCCGGGGCACTGAAGCTTTCTTT. Residues: CASSLRGLRGTEAFF.

This clone was counted a few times. The gene calls are TRBV4-3 and TRBJ1-2; tentative D call: TRBD1 (6 bases). This CDR3 comprises 15 residues. Trimming pared 1 base from V and 1 base from J, leaving 10 bases between. Germline-derived CDR1 and CDR2 are LGHNA and YSLEER. CDR3 protein: CASSQGTAFNYGYTF. The CDR3 region has the DNA TGCGCCAGCAGCCAAGGGACAGCATTTAACTATGGCTACACCTTC.

V gene TRBV2 combines with J gene TRBJ1-1; D might be TRBD1 (5 bases). This CDR3 region has 14 residues. Deletions cut 7 bases from V and 2 bases from J, with 14 bases between. Germline loops: CDR1 SNHLY, CDR2 FYNNEI. CDR3 loop: CASTDNRPNTEAFF. The CDR3 nucleotides are TGTGCCAGCACCGACAACAGGCCTAACACTGAAGCTTTCTTT.

The chain couples TRBV5-6 to TRBJ1-5; 7 nucleotides agree with TRBD1. Germline CDR1 reads SGHDT; CDR2 reads YYEEEE. With V trimmed by 2 bases and J by 4 bases, 9 bases remained unmatched. This CDR3 comprises 16 residues. The CDR3 region is CASSFRLGDSNQPQHF. Written as DNA, the CDR3 is TGTGCCAGCAGCTTCAGACTCGGGGACAGTAATCAGCCCCAGCATTTT.

This chain links TRBV10-3 with TRBJ2-7; 9 bases align to TRBD1. The CDR3 covers 15 residues. CDR1 ENHRY and CDR2 SYGVKD come from the germline V gene. Unmatched junction bases numbered 4, after V lost 0 bases and J lost 4 bases. For the CDR3, the DNA is TGTGCCATCAGTGAGTCTTGGGACAGGGTTTACGAGCAGTACTTC. Protein sequence: CAISESWDRVYEQYF.

The CDR3 DNA follows: TGTGCCAGCAGCCCGACTCCTTCCCCCCCTGAAGCTTTCTTT. It is translated as CASSPTPSPPEAFF. The chain uses TRBV5-6 and TRBJ1-1; no firm D call. V was pared by 4 bases and J by 6 bases, with 16 bases between. Germline V gives CDR1 SGHDT, CDR2 YYEEEE. The CDR3 covers 14 residues.

This CDR3 is CASSQDPPGSSYNSPLHF. Written as DNA, the CDR3 is TGCGCCAGCAGCCAAGATCCCCCTGGTAGCTCCTATAATTCACCCCTCCACTTT. V is TRBV4-3 and J is TRBJ1-6; unclear D gene. This CDR3 is built from 18 residues. The ends were cut back, 0 bases at V and 0 bases at J, with 12 bases in the middle. Germline loops: CDR1 LGHNA, CDR2 YSLEER.

The rearrangement joins TRBV28 to TRBJ2-5, with no clear D. The ends were cut back, 2 bases at V and 3 bases at J, with 7 bases in the middle. The germline CDR1 and CDR2 sequences are MDHEN and SYDVKM. The CDR3 is made up of 13 amino acids. CDR3 sequence (DNA): TGTGCCAGCAGTTTAGTAGGAGAAGAGACCCAGTACTTC. Translation gives CASSLVGEETQYF.